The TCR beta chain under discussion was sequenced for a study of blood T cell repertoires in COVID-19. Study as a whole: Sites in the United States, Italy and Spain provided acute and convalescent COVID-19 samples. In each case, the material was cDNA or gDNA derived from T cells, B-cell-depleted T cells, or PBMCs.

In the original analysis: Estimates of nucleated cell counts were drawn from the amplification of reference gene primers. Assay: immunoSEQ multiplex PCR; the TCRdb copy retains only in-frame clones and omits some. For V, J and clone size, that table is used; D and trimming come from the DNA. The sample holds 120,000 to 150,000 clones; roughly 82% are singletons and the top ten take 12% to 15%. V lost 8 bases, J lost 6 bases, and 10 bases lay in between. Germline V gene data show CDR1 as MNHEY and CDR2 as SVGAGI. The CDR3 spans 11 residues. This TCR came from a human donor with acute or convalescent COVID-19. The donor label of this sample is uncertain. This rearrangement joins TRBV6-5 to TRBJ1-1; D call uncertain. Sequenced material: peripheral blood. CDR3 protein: CASARAAEAFF. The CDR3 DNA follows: TGTGCCAGCGCGAGGGCGGCTGAAGCTTTCTTT.